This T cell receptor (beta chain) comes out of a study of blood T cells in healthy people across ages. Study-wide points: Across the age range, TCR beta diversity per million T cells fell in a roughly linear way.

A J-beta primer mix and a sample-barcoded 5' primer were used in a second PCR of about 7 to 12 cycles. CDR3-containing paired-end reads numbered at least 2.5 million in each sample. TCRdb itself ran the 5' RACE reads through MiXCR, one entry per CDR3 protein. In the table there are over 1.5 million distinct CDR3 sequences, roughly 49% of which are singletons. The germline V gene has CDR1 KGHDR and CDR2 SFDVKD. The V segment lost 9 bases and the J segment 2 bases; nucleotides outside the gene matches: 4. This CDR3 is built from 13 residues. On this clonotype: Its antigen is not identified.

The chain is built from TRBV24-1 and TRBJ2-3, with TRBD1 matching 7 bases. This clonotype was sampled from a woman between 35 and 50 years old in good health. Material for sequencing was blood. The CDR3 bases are TGTGCCACCGGGACAGTCTTCACAGATACGCAGTATTTT. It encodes CATGTVFTDTQYF.